This T cell receptor beta chain was identified during a study of PD-L1 blockade in urothelial cancer. Looking at the study overall: When blood samples were assessed, the median T cell count was about 140,000.

Time point denoted: pretreatment peripheral blood. Pretreatment and on-treatment samples were taken, numbering 1 to 8 per patient. Generated by immunoSEQ multiplex PCR, the TCRdb table keeps only in-frame clones and is missing some. The sample includes approximately 79,000 clones, around 85% seen only once; the top ten take 6.7%. The sample here was PBMCs, taken around atezolizumab (anti-PD-L1) treatment. This receptor was taken from a man aged 35-49 years with urothelial cancer.

DNA for the CDR3: TGTGCCAGCAGCCCGGGTTACTATGGCTACACCTTC. Its protein product is CASSPGYYGYTF. The rearrangement links TRBV7-2 to TRBJ1-2; D gene unclear. Germline V gives CDR1 SGHTA, CDR2 FQGNSA. The CDR3 contains 12 residues. Deletions cut 5 bases from V and 3 bases from J, with 7 bases between.